This is a list of T cell receptor beta chains from one sample in a study of response to subunit inactivated influenza vaccine. Via MiXCR, TCRdb re-called the RT-PCR reads, giving one row per CDR3 protein. Here the sample spans approximately 500,000 distinct CDR3 sequences, roughly 13% being singletons. The sample consisted of PBMCs from blood, taken 45 days after vaccination. All receptors derive from a man aged 45 to 65 who received an inactivated influenza vaccine. Each CDR3 is given with its conserved first and last residue. Each record gives: J gene, V gene, D gene, clone size, CDR3 DNA, CDR3 protein. D genes are given only for firm matches. Only some rows state a clone size, as once, few, many or a class for expanded clones.

TRBJ2-7,TRBV12-3/TRBV12-4,NA,NA,TGTGCCAGCAGCCCGGCCTGCGAGCAGTACTTC,CASSPACEQYF
TRBJ1-5,TRBV6-2/TRBV6-3,TRBD1,once,TGTGCCAGCAGTTACGAAACAGGGGGCCTAAGCAATCAGCCCCAGCATTTT,CASSYETGGLSNQPQHF
TRBJ2-1,TRBV7-3,NA,few,TGTGCCAGCAGCCCCGCGGCAGGGATCTACAATGAGCAGTTCTTC,CASSPAAGIYNEQFF
TRBJ2-7,TRBV27,TRBD1,many,TGTGCCAGCAGTGCAGACAGGGGGCTTGAGCAGTACTTC,CASSADRGLEQYF
TRBJ2-7,TRBV4-3,TRBD1,few,TGCGCCAGCAGCCAAGAGGGGGATAGGATTCAGGGGGCTTACGAGCAGTACTTC,CASSQEGDRIQGAYEQYF
TRBJ1-2,TRBV6-1,NA,few,TGTGCCAGCAGTGAAGATGGGAGGTATGGCTACACCTTC,CASSEDGRYGYTF
TRBJ1-1,TRBV20-1,NA,NA,TGCAGTGCTAGAGATCCGCAGTCCACTGAAGCTTTCTTT,CSARDPQSTEAFF
TRBJ2-5,TRBV20-1,TRBD2,few,TGCAGTGTTGGGACTAGCGGTTACCAAGAGACCCAGTACTTC,CSVGTSGYQETQYF
TRBJ2-7,TRBV4-3,TRBD1,many,TGCGCCAGCAGCCAAGGGACAGGGGGCCGGTACGAGCAGTACTTC,CASSQGTGGRYEQYF
TRBJ2-7,TRBV20-1,TRBD2,few,TGCAGTGCTAGCCCGCGGACTAGCGGGTCCTCCTACGAGCAGTACTTC,CSASPRTSGSSYEQYF
TRBJ2-7,TRBV2,NA,once,TGTGCCAGCAGTGAAGTCTGGACCTCCTACGAGCAGTACTTC,CASSEVWTSYEQYF
TRBJ1-2,TRBV6-1,TRBD1,few,TGTGCCAGCAGTGCGTTAGAAAGGACAGGGCCGAGAGGCTACACCTTC,CASSALERTGPRGYTF
TRBJ2-5,TRBV7-2,TRBD2,few,TGTGCCAGCAGCTTACGGCTAGCGGGGGGGAGTTGGGAGACCCAGTACTTC,CASSLRLAGGSWETQYF
TRBJ2-5,TRBV2,NA,many,TGTGCCAGCATGGGGACGGATGGGAATATCAATGTAAGAGAGACCCAGTACTTC,CASMGTDGNINVRETQYF
TRBJ2-5,TRBV3-1,NA,few,TGTGCCAGCAGCTATGTCTTCGAGACCCAGTACTTC,CASSYVFETQYF
TRBJ2-6,TRBV15,NA,NA,TGTGCCACCAGCAGAGATGCGGCTGGGGCCAACGTCCTGACTTTC,CATSRDAAGANVLTF
TRBJ2-2,TRBV12-3/TRBV12-4,NA,many,TGTGCCAGCAGTCTCACAGTTTCCCCCGGGGAGCTGTTTTTT,CASSLTVSPGELFF
TRBJ2-7,TRBV20-1,NA,few,TGCAGTGCTAGAGATGTGTTGACAGGTCGGACCTACGAGCAGTACTTC,CSARDVLTGRTYEQYF
TRBJ1-5,TRBV20-1,NA,many,TGCAGTGCCCAAGACGGGATGAGACCAGGTAGCAATCAGCCCCAGCATTTT,CSAQDGMRPGSNQPQHF
TRBJ1-1,TRBV25-1,NA,NA,TGTGCCAGCGACAGCCGTGGCACTGAAGCTTTCTTT,CASDSRGTEAFF
TRBJ2-2,TRBV15,NA,few,TGTGCCACCAGCACAGGGTTTAACCTTCCCCGGCCCGGGGAGCTGTTTTTT,CATSTGFNLPRPGELFF
TRBJ1-4,TRBV5-1,NA,NA,TGCGCCAGCAGCTCGGGACTCAATGAAAAACTGTTTTTT,CASSSGLNEKLFF
TRBJ2-5,TRBV12-3/TRBV12-4,NA,many,TGTGCCAGCAGTTTAGACTGGGAGACCCAGTACTTC,CASSLDWETQYF
TRBJ2-3,TRBV7-2,NA,NA,TGTGCCAGCAGCTTGGACCGTACGCAGTATTTT,CASSLDRTQYF
TRBJ2-5,TRBV20-1,TRBD2,NA,TGCAGTGCTAACCCTAGCGGGAGTTCGGGGACCCAGTACTTC,CSANPSGSSGTQYF
TRBJ2-7,TRBV12-3/TRBV12-4,TRBD1,NA,TGTGCCAGCAGTCCGCAGACAGGGTCGGCCCCCTACGAGCAGTACTTC,CASSPQTGSAPYEQYF
TRBJ2-1,TRBV5-1,NA,NA,TGCGCCAGCAGCCTGGGTGAGGAATCCAATGAGCAGTTCTTC,CASSLGEESNEQFF
TRBJ2-2,TRBV6-1,NA,few,TGTGCCACGAAGCAGGGCCGAAACACCGGGGAGCTGTTTTTT,CATKQGRNTGELFF
TRBJ2-7,TRBV5-1,NA,NA,TGCGCCAGCAGCTTGGCGACAGGAGCTGTTTACGAGCAGTACTTC,CASSLATGAVYEQYF
TRBJ2-7,TRBV5-1,TRBD1,many,TGCGCCAGCAGGTTACAGGGGGAAGGTGAGCAGTACTTC,CASRLQGEGEQYF
TRBJ2-7,TRBV6-5,TRBD1,few,TGTGCCAGCAGTTACCGTGGACAGGACGCCTACGAGCAGTACTTC,CASSYRGQDAYEQYF
TRBJ2-7,TRBV6-2/TRBV6-3,TRBD1,many,TGTGCCAGCAGTTACCCCGGGACAGTCTCCTACGAGCAGTACTTC,CASSYPGTVSYEQYF
TRBJ1-1,TRBV12-3/TRBV12-4,NA,few,TGTGCCAGCAGTCCCGGTGGGGTACTGAACACTGAAGCTTTCTTT,CASSPGGVLNTEAFF
TRBJ1-2,TRBV12-3/TRBV12-4,NA,many,TGTGCCAGCAGTTTACAATGGAGCTACACCTTC,CASSLQWSYTF
TRBJ2-3,TRBV13,NA,few,TGTGCCAGCAGCTTAAATGTTGTGGACCCAGATACGCAGTATTTT,CASSLNVVDPDTQYF
TRBJ2-7,TRBV7-8,NA,NA,TGTGCCAGCAGCCGCAGGGCAGACTCCTACGAGCAGTACTTC,CASSRRADSYEQYF
TRBJ2-7,TRBV20-1,TRBD2,NA,TGCAGTGCTAGAGACGGGGGGGAAAGCTCCTACGAGCAGTACTTC,CSARDGGESSYEQYF
TRBJ2-1,TRBV5-5,NA,few,TGTGCCAGCAGCTTGGGCAGCCAAGGTACGCATGAGCAGTTCTTC,CASSLGSQGTHEQFF
TRBJ2-7,TRBV30,NA,NA,TGTGCCTGGAGGTCCTGGGGTTTCAACGAGCAGTACTTC,CAWRSWGFNEQYF
TRBJ1-1,TRBV28,TRBD1,few,TGTGCCAGCAGTCCACGGACAGGGGCTTTCTTT,CASSPRTGAFF
TRBJ1-1,TRBV7-9,NA,NA,TGTGCCAGCAGCTTAGGTGTTATTAGTTTTTTCGAGAACACTGAAGCTTTCTTT,CASSLGVISFFENTEAFF
TRBJ1-5,TRBV12-3/TRBV12-4,NA,many,TGTGCCAGCAGTTTGAGGGGGGGAGGTCAGCCCCAGCATTTT,CASSLRGGGQPQHF
TRBJ2-7,TRBV3-1,TRBD2,few,TGTGCCAGCAGCCAAGTGATTCTAGCGGGAAACCACGAGCAGTACTTC,CASSQVILAGNHEQYF
TRBJ1-5,TRBV7-8,NA,many,TGTGCCAGCAGCTTAGCCGGAGGGGACCTAGGCAATCAGCCCCAGCATTTT,CASSLAGGDLGNQPQHF
TRBJ2-5,TRBV24-1,NA,many,TGTGCCACCAGTGACAGGGGATACGAGACCCAGTACTTC,CATSDRGYETQYF
TRBJ2-7,TRBV5-6,NA,many,TGTGCCAGCAGCTTGCGGACAGCTCTTAACTCCTACGAGCAGTACTTC,CASSLRTALNSYEQYF
TRBJ2-5,TRBV5-1,NA,NA,TGCGCCAGCAGCGGGGGCCAAGAGACCCAGTACTTC,CASSGGQETQYF
TRBJ2-1,TRBV7-2,TRBD2,few,TGTGCCAGCAGCCCCTCCCTCGGGAGGCCCTACAATGAGCAGTTCTTC,CASSPSLGRPYNEQFF
TRBJ2-7,TRBV29-1,NA,few,TGCAGCGTCCGGACTGGGGAGTACGAGCAGTACTTC,CSVRTGEYEQYF
TRBJ2-7,TRBV29-1,TRBD2,many,TGCAGCGTTGAAATCGGTTGGCCTAGCGGTGTTTACGAGCAGTACTTC,CSVEIGWPSGVYEQYF